These T cell receptor beta chains were read from a single sample in a study of glioma-infiltrating T cells. TCRdb independently ran MiXCR on the multiplex PCR reads; one entry per CDR3 protein. The table has roughly 350,000 distinct CDR3 sequences, more than 35% seen once. What was sequenced was glioma tissue, nonneoplastic brain tissue, or PBMCs (not recorded which). These receptors originate from a human donor with low-grade glioma or glioblastoma, undergoing nonglioma brain surgery, or in good health (not recorded which). Each CDR3 is given with its conserved first and last residue. The D gene is left open where the match is weak. Clone size, where shown, is once, few, many, or a class for clones that have expanded.

>TRBJ2-7|TRBV4-1|.|TRBD2
CASSQELADSYEQYF
TGCGCCAGCAGCCAAGAACTAGCGGACTCCTACGAGCAGTACTTC
>TRBJ1-5|TRBV27|many|.
CASRPRSNQPQHF
TGTGCCAGCAGGCCCAGGAGCAATCAGCCCCAGCATTTT
>TRBJ2-3|TRBV25-1|.|.
CASTPLWVAEDTQYF
TGTGCCAGCACTCCGCTCTGGGTGGCGGAAGATACGCAGTATTTT
>TRBJ2-1|TRBV10-3|.|TRBD2
CASSGLAALEQFF
TGTGCCAGCTCAGGACTAGCTGCGCTTGAGCAGTTCTTC
>TRBJ2-7|TRBV6-6|.|TRBD2
CASSYGGVSSYEQYF
TGTGCCAGCAGTTACGGGGGGGTTTCCTCCTACGAGCAGTACTTC
>TRBJ1-1|TRBV20-1|few|.
CSAREHRDPEAFF
TGCAGTGCTAGAGAACACAGGGACCCTGAAGCTTTCTTT
>TRBJ1-5|TRBV28|.|TRBD1
CASSAQGKSNQPQHF
TGTGCCAGCAGTGCACAGGGGAAAAGCAATCAGCCCCAGCATTTT
>TRBJ2-5|TRBV6-1|many|.
CASSTRVLLGQETQYF
TGTGCCAGCAGCACCCGCGTACTACTAGGTCAAGAGACCCAGTACTTC
>TRBJ2-3|TRBV7-9|.|TRBD2
CASSPARGRASTDTQYF
TGTGCCAGCAGCCCGGCACGCGGGAGGGCTAGCACAGATACGCAGTATTTT
>TRBJ2-7|TRBV7-9|few|.
CASSADMSSYEQYF
TGTGCCAGCAGCGCCGACATGAGCTCCTACGAGCAGTACTTC
>TRBJ2-7|TRBV28|.|TRBD2
CASSIQIAGKYNEQYF
TGTGCCAGCAGTATCCAGATAGCGGGAAAGTACAATGAGCAGTACTTC
>TRBJ1-2|TRBV6-2/TRBV6-3|many|.
CASSYVKSSGYTF
TGTGCCAGCAGTTACGTAAAATCTTCTGGCTACACCTTC
>TRBJ1-2|TRBV20-1|few|.
CSAPGSPYFGSGYTF
TGCAGTGCTCCAGGGAGCCCTTATTTCGGCTCTGGCTACACCTTC
>TRBJ2-1|TRBV4-3|.|TRBD2
CASSQTVAGGIEQFF
TGCGCCAGCAGCCAAACGGTAGCGGGAGGTATCGAGCAGTTCTTC
>TRBJ2-1|TRBV7-9|.|TRBD2
CASSLAPGLAGGGSYNEQFF
TGTGCCAGCAGCTTAGCGCCGGGACTAGCGGGAGGGGGCTCCTACAATGAGCAGTTCTTC